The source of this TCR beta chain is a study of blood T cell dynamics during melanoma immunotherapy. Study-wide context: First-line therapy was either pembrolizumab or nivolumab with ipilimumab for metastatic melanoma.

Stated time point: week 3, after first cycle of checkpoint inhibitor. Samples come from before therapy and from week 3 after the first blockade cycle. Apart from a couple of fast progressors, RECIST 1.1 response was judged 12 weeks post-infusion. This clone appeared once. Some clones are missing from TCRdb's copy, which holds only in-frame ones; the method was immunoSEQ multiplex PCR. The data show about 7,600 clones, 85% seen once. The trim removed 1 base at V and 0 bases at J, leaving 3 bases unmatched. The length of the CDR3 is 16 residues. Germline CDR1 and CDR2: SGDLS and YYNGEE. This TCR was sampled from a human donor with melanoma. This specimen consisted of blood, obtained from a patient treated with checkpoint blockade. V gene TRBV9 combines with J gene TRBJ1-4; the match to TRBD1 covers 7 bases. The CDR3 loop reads CASSVLGQPTNEKLFF. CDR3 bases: TGTGCCAGCAGCGTACTGGGACAGCCAACTAATGAAAAACTGTTTTTT.